One sample yielded the 7 T cell receptor beta chains listed below, sequenced in a study of blood T cell repertoires in COVID-19. Sequenced by immunoSEQ multiplex PCR; TCRdb stores in-frame clones only, minus some. The sample records approximately 99,000 clones, around 81% being singletons. Source material: peripheral blood. The receptor set was obtained from a woman in her 70s with acute or convalescent COVID-19.

Of note for this clone: The germline gene is not matched at one end of the junction; a read error may be the cause. Other DNA sequences from this sample encode an identical CDR3 as well. The V call is TRBV5-1, the J call TRBJ1-1; D is possibly TRBD1 (5 bases). Germline CDR1 and CDR2: SGHRS and YFSETQ. This CDR3 has 15 amino acids. CDR3 coding DNA: TGCGCCAGCAGCTTGGCCGCGGGACTAAACACTGAAGCCTTCTTT. Encoded protein: CASSLAAGLNTEAFF.

V usage is TRBV7-9 and J usage is TRBJ1-4, with a tentative D call TRBD1 (5 bases). The CDR3 is made up of 14 amino acids. Trimming pared 1 base from V and 5 bases from J, leaving 8 bases between. Germline V gene lookup returns CDR1 SEHNR and CDR2 FQNEAQ (reference sequence). CDR3 DNA sequence: TGTGCCAGCAGCTTAGGGCAGGGCAATGAAAAACTGTTTTTT. The encoded protein is CASSLGQGNEKLFF.

The chain has TRBV12-3 or TRBV12-4 and TRBJ1-6, with D perhaps matching TRBD1 (6 bases). Trimming took off 6 bases at V and 9 bases at J, with 12 bases between the two ends. There are 13 residues in the CDR3. CDR3 loop: CASRGTPSSPLHF. CDR3 nucleotides: TGTGCCAGCAGAGGGACACCGAGTTCACCCCTCCACTTT.

This chain connects TRBV10-1 to TRBJ2-5; 9 bases are shared with TRBD2. There are 14 residues in the CDR3. Trimming at V came to 7 bases and at J to 2 bases, leaving 5 bases not matched to a gene. Germline-derived CDR1 and CDR2 are WNHNN and SYGVQD (reference sequence). This CDR3 is CASNDLAGQETQYF. The CDR3 DNA follows: TGCGCCAGCAATGATCTAGCGGGGCAAGAGACCCAGTACTTC.

This clone came up once. This chain links TRBV28 with TRBJ1-5, with TRBD1 matching over 8 bases. V dropped 5 bases and J dropped 3; count of bases not matched to a gene: 6. Germline assignment: CDR1 MDHEN and CDR2 SYDVKM. The CDR3 spans 15 residues. The CDR3: CASSVGQANNQPQHF. In nucleotides, the CDR3 is TGTGCCAGCAGTGTGGGACAGGCGAACAATCAGCCCCAGCATTTT.

This clone was observed a handful of times. This rearrangement joins TRBV12-3 or TRBV12-4 to TRBJ2-1, with TRBD2 matching 10 bases. J lost 9 bases, V lost 7 bases, and 3 bases had no gene match. The CDR3 totals 12 residues. CDR3 sequence: CASIAGGGEQFF. In DNA, the CDR3 is TGTGCCAGCATAGCGGGGGGAGGTGAGCAGTTCTTC.

The chain carries TRBV10-3 and TRBJ1-5; the D gene is possibly TRBD1 (5 bases). V lost 6 bases and J lost 6, with 18 bases in between. Per germline, CDR1 ENHRY and CDR2 SYGVKD. The CDR3 spans 15 residues. CDR3 loop: CAISLGLQEGQPQHF. For the CDR3, the DNA is TGTGCCATCAGCCTGGGGCTACAGGAGGGTCAGCCCCAGCATTTT.